A single sample is the source of the 22 T cell receptor beta chains below, sequenced in a study of T cells in Graves' hyperthyroidism and ophthalmopathy. Amplified regions were TCR beta CDR3 sequences from RNA transcripts. The HTBI set primed first-round TCR CDR3 RT-PCR. TCRdb redid the calling of the multiplex PCR reads with MiXCR, one entry per CDR3 protein. The data hold fewer than 350,000 distinct CDR3 sequences, with 15% to 20% observed a single time. Sequenced sample: blood. These receptors came from a woman in her fifties or sixties with Graves' hyperthyroidism.

This rearrangement joins TRBV7-2 to TRBJ2-3; D is perhaps TRBD1 or TRBD2 (6 bases each). CDR3 length equals 17 residues. Germline CDR1 reads SGHTA; CDR2 reads FQGNSA. Trimming stripped 6 bases from V and 0 bases from J, with 19 bases between. The CDR3 is CASSNSRTGASTDTQYF. The CDR3 DNA follows: TGTGCCAGCAGTAATAGCAGGACGGGGGCCAGCACAGATACGCAGTATTTT.

This clonotype was recorded at least ten times. The V gene is TRBV11-2, the J gene TRBJ2-7, with D possibly being TRBD1 or TRBD2 (6 bases each). V was clipped by 3 bases and J by 2 bases, with 14 bases between them. The CDR3 loop spans 15 amino acids. CDR1 SGHAT and CDR2 FQNNGV come from the germline V gene. DNA for the CDR3: TGTGCCAGCAGCTTCTTAGGGGGGAAGCCCTACGAGCAGTACGTC. Its protein product is CASSFLGGKPYEQYV.

This clonotype was seen a few times. The rearrangement uses TRBV19 and TRBJ1-1; D remains ambiguous. Germline V gene sequence: CDR1 LNHDA, CDR2 SQIVND (reference sequence). This CDR3 has 14 residues. The V end lost 6 bases, the J end lost 1 base, and 12 bases lay between the germline ends. CDR3: CASRDNPPNTEAFF. The CDR3 DNA follows: TGTGCCAGTAGAGATAACCCCCCGAACACTGAAGCTTTCTTT.

This clonotype came up a few times. The V call is TRBV19, the J call TRBJ1-3, with D possibly being TRBD1 (6 bases). The ends were cut back, 6 bases at V and 0 bases at J, with 9 bases in the middle. Looked up from germline, CDR1 is LNHDA and CDR2 is SQIVND (reference sequence). CDR3 length: 14 residues. CDR3 sequence reads: CASSWTASGNTIYF. The CDR3 coding sequence is TGTGCCAGTAGCTGGACAGCCTCTGGAAACACCATATATTTT.

The CDR3 sequence: CASRGVGTDRNYGYTF. The DNA for the CDR3 is TGTGCCAGCAGGGGGGTCGGGACAGATAGAAACTATGGCTACACCTTC. The rearrangement joins TRBV28 to TRBJ1-2, with TRBD1 matching 7 bases. Germline-derived CDR1 and CDR2 are MDHEN and SYDVKM. J lost 2 bases, V lost 6 bases, and 12 bases had no gene match. The CDR3 covers 16 residues.

This clonotype was counted only a few times. The V call is TRBV7-2, the J call TRBJ2-1, with D possibly called TRBD1 or TRBD2 (5 bases each). The CDR3 totals 15 residues. The V end lost 5 bases, the J end lost 3 bases, and 14 bases lay between the germline ends. Germline V gene sequence: CDR1 SGHTA, CDR2 FQGNSA. The CDR3 nucleotides are TGTGCCAGCAGCCGCCGGGACCTCTTCTACAATGAGCAGTTCTTC. Its translation is CASSRRDLFYNEQFF.

Ten or more counts support this clonotype. The chain uses TRBV7-2 and TRBJ2-3, with D perhaps matching TRBD1 or TRBD2 (6 bases each). V was cut by 0 bases and J by 1 base, with 11 bases left in between. Per germline, CDR1 SGHTA and CDR2 FQGNSA. The CDR3 has 16 amino acids. CDR3 nucleotides: TGTGCCAGCAGCTTAGCATGGGGGGCGGGCACAGATACGCAGTATTTT. It specifies CASSLAWGAGTDTQYF.

The V and J genes are TRBV7-3 and TRBJ1-1; 8 positions match TRBD1. V gave up 4 bases and J gave up 5 bases; unmatched junction bases: 6. The CDR3 runs 14 residues. Germline CDR1 reads SGHTA; CDR2 reads FQGTGA. CDR3 DNA sequence: TGTGCCAGCAGCTGGACAGGGACGGAGACTGAAGCTTTCTTT. It yields the protein CASSWTGTETEAFF.

This clonotype occurred a few times. V usage is TRBV20-1 and J usage is TRBJ2-7, with 10 bases matching TRBD2. Germline CDR1 and CDR2: DFQATT and SNEGSKA (reference sequence). This CDR3 has 14 residues. The CDR3 is CSLPGAGGTYEQYV. The CDR3 DNA sequence: TGCAGCTTACCCGGAGCGGGGGGGACCTACGAGCAGTACGTC.

The genes are TRBV19 and TRBJ1-5, with D maybe TRBD1 (5 bases). This CDR3 comprises 16 residues. Germline V lookup: CDR1 LNHDA, CDR2 SQIVND (reference sequence). With 3 bases removed from V and 2 bases from J, the gap between germline ends came to 14 bases. The CDR3 sequence is CASSMLFTGGNQPQHF. CDR3 bases: TGTGCCAGTAGTATGTTATTTACAGGTGGCAATCAGCCCCAGCATTTT.

CDR3 region: CASTPTRRGQDEQYF. DNA for the CDR3: TGTGCCAGCACCCCGACTCGCAGGGGGCAAGACGAGCAGTACTTC. V gene TRBV12-3 or TRBV12-4 combines with J gene TRBJ2-7, with 8 nucleotides matching TRBD1. The CDR3 has 15 residues. V trimming: 7 bases; J trimming: 5 bases; junction bases outside the gene matches: 13.

This chain links TRBV19 with TRBJ1-2; unclear D gene. V lost 6 bases and J 1 base, leaving 21 bases between the germline ends. The CDR3 totals 17 residues. Germline values: CDR1 LNHDA, CDR2 SQIVND (reference sequence). The DNA of the CDR3 is TGTGCCAGTAGCCCACCTTTTCACAGTGGAGGTAACTATGGCTACACCTTC. Translation: CASSPPFHSGGNYGYTF.

This clonotype was counted between two and nine times. The rearrangement joins TRBV10-3 to TRBJ1-2; no definite D call. Germline lookup yields CDR1 ENHRY and CDR2 SYGVKD. The ends were cut back, 0 bases at V and 3 bases at J, with 8 bases in the middle. The CDR3 contains 14 residues. The CDR3 DNA reads TGTGCCATCAGTGAGTCCAAGGGTCACTATGGCTACACCTTC. Encoded protein: CAISESKGHYGYTF.

There are many counts of this clonotype. V is TRBV5-1 and J is TRBJ1-6; a possible D gene is TRBD1 (5 bases). V was cut by 1 base and J by 4 bases, with 9 bases left in between. Germline V gene data show CDR1 as SGHRS and CDR2 as YFSETQ. CDR3 length equals 15 residues. The DNA for the CDR3 is TGCGCCAGCAGCTTGTCGGGGCCTTATAATTCACCCCTCCACTTT. Encoded protein: CASSLSGPYNSPLHF.

The sample holds many counts of this clonotype. The genes are TRBV12-3 or TRBV12-4 and TRBJ1-4; weak D call: TRBD1 (5 bases). The V end was cut by 6 bases, the J end by 7 bases, with 15 bases between. The CDR3 loop spans 14 amino acids. The CDR3 nucleotides read TGTGCCAGCAGCCGGGGCCACCAGGGTGAAAAACTGTTTTTT. It yields the protein CASSRGHQGEKLFF.

This clonotype showed up just a few times. The V gene is TRBV28, the J gene TRBJ1-1; D is undetermined. This CDR3 has 12 amino acids. Trimming left V 1 base short and J 11 bases short, with 11 bases between. Looked up from germline, CDR1 is MDHEN and CDR2 is SYDVKM. In nucleotides, the CDR3 is TGTGCCAGCAGTTTATATTCGGACCTGGCTTTCTTT. This translates into CASSLYSDLAFF.

The chain links TRBV6-2 or TRBV6-3 to TRBJ1-1; 7 nucleotides line up with TRBD1. Trimming removed 1 base from V and 1 base from J; junction bases left unmatched: 9. Germline CDR1 reads MNHEY; CDR2 reads SVGEGT. The CDR3 is 17 residues long. This CDR3 reads CASSYFRGRARNTEAFF. The CDR3 DNA sequence: TGTGCCAGCAGTTACTTCAGGGGGAGGGCGAGGAACACTGAAGCTTTCTTT.

J is TRBJ2-7 and V is TRBV19; D not resolved. With 3 bases removed from V and 1 base from J, the gap between germline ends came to 13 bases. This CDR3 has 15 residues. The germline gives CDR1 LNHDA, CDR2 SQIVND (reference sequence). CDR3 loop: CASSIKVDASYEQYF. CDR3 coding DNA: TGTGCCAGTAGTATCAAGGTTGACGCTTCCTACGAGCAGTACTTC.

The chain carries TRBV28 and TRBJ2-1; D possibly corresponds to TRBD2 (5 bases). Germline V lookup: CDR1 MDHEN, CDR2 SYDVKM. This CDR3 has 13 residues. V lost 10 bases to trimming and J lost 0 bases, with 10 bases between them. The CDR3 DNA reads TGTGCCATCAACGAGGGCTCCTACAATGAGCAGTTCTTC. Residues: CAINEGSYNEQFF. Full variable domain (rest looked up from reference TRBV28 and TRBJ2-1): DVKVTQSSRYLVKRTGEKVFLECVQDMDHENMFWYRQDPGLGLRLIYFSYDVKMKEKGDIPEGYSVSREKKERFSLILESASTNQTSMYLCAINEGSYNEQFFGPGTRLTVL.

The V call is TRBV10-2, the J call TRBJ1-3; weak D call: TRBD1 (6 bases). Trimming removed 6 bases at V and 5 bases at J, with 14 bases between. The CDR3 consists of 14 residues. Germline CDR1 reads WSHSY; CDR2 reads SAAADI. The CDR3 DNA reads TGCGCCAGCAGCGATACAGGGAGCAGAAACACCATATATTTT. It is translated as CASSDTGSRNTIYF.

This clonotype was detected a few times. Germline is not matched at one junction end, which may reflect a read error. V is TRBV12-3 or TRBV12-4 and J is TRBJ2-7; 12 bases are a match to TRBD1. This CDR3 is 16 amino acids long. CDR3 bases: TGTGCCACCAGTCCCGGGACAGGGGGCGCAGGATACGAGCAGTACTTC. As protein: CATSPGTGGAGYEQYF.

This clonotype occurred a few times. The chain joins TRBV15 to TRBJ2-3, with TRBD2 identical over 8 bases. The germline CDR1 and CDR2 sequences are LNHNV and YYDKDF (reference sequence). J gave up 1 base and V 0 bases, and 3 bases lay outside the gene matches. The CDR3 runs 16 residues. The CDR3 region is CATSRDRRGGTDTQYF. CDR3 in DNA: TGTGCCACCAGCAGAGATCGGCGGGGGGGCACAGATACGCAGTATTTT.